The clone carrying this TCR beta chain was detected only a few times. Antigen unknown. Specified time point: newly diagnosed GD, antithyroid drugs for less than 3 months. PBMC-derived RNA was used for the TCR library. The record originates from a study of regulatory T cells in long-lasting Graves disease. Findings and limits, study-wide: Reduced TCR diversity was observed in persistent Graves' patients versus newly diagnosed patients. Authors noted too few samples as a limitation.

V lost 2 bases and J lost 11; bases outside the gene matches: 1. There are 14 residues in the CDR3. Per the germline V gene, CDR1 is SGHVS and CDR2 is FQNEAQ. For TCR beta, libraries came from iRepertoire HTBI primers and Arm-PCR of CDR3 regions. TCRdb passed the multiplex PCR reads through MiXCR, listing each CDR3 protein once. The table records a few hundred thousand distinct CDR3 sequences, over 15% of them present only once. These sequences were also reported in another study, on T cells in Graves' hyperthyroidism and ophthalmopathy. That study reports: On the basis of clinical symptoms, serum thyroxine and TRAb, thyroid ultrasound and orbital computed tomography, diagnoses were made.

The specimen was peripheral blood mononuclear cells (PBMCs), collected at new diagnosis, from a patient treated with antithyroid drugs. This sequence originates from a man aged 40-49 years with Graves disease. This chain connects TRBV7-8 to TRBJ1-6; 12 nucleotides line up with TRBD1. This CDR3 reads CASSLRDRGPPLHF. CDR3 sequence (DNA): TGTGCCAGCAGCTTAAGGGACAGGGGGCCACCCCTCCACTTT.